Sequencing of this T cell receptor beta chain was carried out in a study of human T cells and chemical hapten exposure. V shed 6 bases and J 6 bases; nucleotides not matched to a gene: 14. Germline lookup yields CDR1 MNHNY and CDR2 SVGAGI (reference sequence). The CDR3 length is 17 residues. Time point meaning: patch test 1, 2 weeks after DPC sensitization. Treatment meaning: therapeutic diphenylcyclopropenone sensitization with weekly scalp DPC. To note about this clonotype: Its antigen is as yet unknown.

Regarding the study as a whole: TCRs exceeding a frequency of 1 in 1000 stayed unchanged under DPC sensitization.

TCRdb re-called the RACE reads with MiXCR, one entry per CDR3 protein. The table shows around 50,000 distinct CDR3 sequences, with about 9% occurring only once. This specimen consisted of whole blood, obtained in connection with sensitization to the hapten diphenylcyclopropenone (DPC). The sequence was collected from a woman aged 40 to 50 with alopecia areata. Some clones in this sample may be carry-over from other donors' samples. The gene calls are TRBV6-6 and TRBJ1-6; 7 bases map to TRBD1. Here the CDR3 reads CASSGEGRGRGNSPLHF. The CDR3 DNA sequence: TGTGCCAGCAGCGGCGAGGGGAGGGGGCGCGGTAATTCACCCCTCCACTTT.